This T cell receptor beta chain was captured by sequencing in a study of beta chain features in type 1 diabetes. Study-level findings and limits: Over-representation of high TCR-expressing cells was a possible consequence of cDNA sequencing. Diminished insertions and augmented deletions at VDJ junctions characterized type 1 diabetes patients. Moderate yet significant TCRB CDR3 shortening was seen in Type 1 diabetes patients in all four CD4+ subsets.

Since all of the isolated RNA was reverse transcribed, expressed TCRB transcripts were what got sequenced. Sequenced by immunoSEQ multiplex PCR; TCRdb stores in-frame clones only, minus some. The sample includes around 600,000 clones, around 12% seen only once; the top ten take around 0.12%. There are a few counts of this clone. Its antigen is not identified. V shed 3 bases and J shed 3 bases, with 12 bases lying between them. The CDR3 length is 15 residues. The germline gives CDR1 LGHNA, CDR2 YNFKEQ. The sample was naive CD4+ T cells from blood. The sequence was obtained from a young man with type 1 diabetes. The chain carries TRBV4-2 and TRBJ1-5; D is perhaps TRBD1 (6 bases). The CDR3 coding sequence is TGTGCCAGCAGCCAGACATCAGGGGCCAATCAGCCCCAGCATTTT. Residues: CASSQTSGANQPQHF.